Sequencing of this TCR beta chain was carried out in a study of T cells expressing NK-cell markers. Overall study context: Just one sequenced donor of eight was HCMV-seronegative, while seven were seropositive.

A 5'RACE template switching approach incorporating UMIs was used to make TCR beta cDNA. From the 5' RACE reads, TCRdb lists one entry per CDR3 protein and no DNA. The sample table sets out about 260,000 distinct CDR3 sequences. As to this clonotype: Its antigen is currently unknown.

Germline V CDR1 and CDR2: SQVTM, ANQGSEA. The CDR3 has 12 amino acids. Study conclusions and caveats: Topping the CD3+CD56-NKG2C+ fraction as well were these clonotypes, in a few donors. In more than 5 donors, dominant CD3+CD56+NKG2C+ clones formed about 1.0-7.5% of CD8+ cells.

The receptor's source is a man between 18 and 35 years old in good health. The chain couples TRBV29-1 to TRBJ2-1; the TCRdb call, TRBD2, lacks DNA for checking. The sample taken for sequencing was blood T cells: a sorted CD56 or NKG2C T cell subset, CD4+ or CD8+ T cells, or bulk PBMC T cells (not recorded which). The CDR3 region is CSVLGLYNEQFF.